This T cell receptor (beta chain) appears in the sequencing data of a study of T cells in Graves' hyperthyroidism and ophthalmopathy. Overall study context: Before any treatment, at initial diagnosis, peripheral blood was collected.

The CDR3 consists of 12 residues. V shed 6 bases and J 9 bases; nucleotides not matched to a gene: 5. Germline V lookup: CDR1 ENHRY, CDR2 SYGVKD. The TCR beta CDR3 regions underwent amplification using RNA transcripts as the source. During a first-round RT-PCR of the TCR CDR3, the HTBI primer set was used. Each CDR3 protein gets one entry after TCRdb re-called the multiplex PCR reads with MiXCR. The sample shows 460,000 or so distinct CDR3 sequences, approximately 15% of them seen only once. V and J are TRBV10-3 and TRBJ2-1; 7 nucleotides align to TRBD2. The sequenced sample was blood. This TCR derives from a woman younger than 35 with Graves' hyperthyroidism. In DNA form, the CDR3 reads TGTGCCATCAGGCCCAGGGAGGGTGAGCAGTTCTTC. It translates to CAIRPREGEQFF.